This T cell receptor (beta chain) stems from a study of shared clonotypes between healthy human individuals. Note on this clone: The same CDR3 can be traced to other DNA sequences in this sample.

Some 30,000 T cell genomes (around 200 ng DNA) went into each sorted-subset replicate. Assay: immunoSEQ multiplex PCR; the TCRdb copy retains only in-frame clones and omits some. The top ten hold 0.06% of the sample, which has approximately 500,000 clones, 95% to 97% seen once. The germline V gene encodes CDR1 MDHEN and CDR2 SYDVKM. The CDR3 totals 13 residues. The V end lost 4 bases, the J end lost 2 bases, and 9 bases lay between the germline ends. The source is a woman aged 30 to 39 in good health. Source material: naive CD4+ T cells sorted from blood. Subset defined: CD45RA+ positively selected. This chain uses TRBV28 with TRBJ2-7, with D possibly being TRBD1 or TRBD2 (5 bases each). The CDR3 loop is CASSSGTTYEQYF. Written as DNA, the CDR3 is TGTGCCAGCAGTTCCGGGACCACCTACGAGCAGTACTTC.